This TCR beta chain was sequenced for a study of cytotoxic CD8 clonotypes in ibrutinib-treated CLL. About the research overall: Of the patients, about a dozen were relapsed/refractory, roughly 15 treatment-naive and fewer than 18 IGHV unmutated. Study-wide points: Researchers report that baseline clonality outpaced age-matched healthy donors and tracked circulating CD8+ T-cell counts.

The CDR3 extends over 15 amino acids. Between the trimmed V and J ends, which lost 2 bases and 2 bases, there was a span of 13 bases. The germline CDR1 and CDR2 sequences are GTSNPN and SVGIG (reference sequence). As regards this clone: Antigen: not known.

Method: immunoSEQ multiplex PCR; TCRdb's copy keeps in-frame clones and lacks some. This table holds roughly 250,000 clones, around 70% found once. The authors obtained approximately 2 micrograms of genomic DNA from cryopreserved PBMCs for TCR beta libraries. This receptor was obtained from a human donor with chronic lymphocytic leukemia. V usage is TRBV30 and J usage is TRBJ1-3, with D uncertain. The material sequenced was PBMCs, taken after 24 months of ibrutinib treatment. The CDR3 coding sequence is TGTGCCTGGAGTAAAACGAAGGGCCCTGGAAACACCATATATTTT. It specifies CAWSKTKGPGNTIYF.